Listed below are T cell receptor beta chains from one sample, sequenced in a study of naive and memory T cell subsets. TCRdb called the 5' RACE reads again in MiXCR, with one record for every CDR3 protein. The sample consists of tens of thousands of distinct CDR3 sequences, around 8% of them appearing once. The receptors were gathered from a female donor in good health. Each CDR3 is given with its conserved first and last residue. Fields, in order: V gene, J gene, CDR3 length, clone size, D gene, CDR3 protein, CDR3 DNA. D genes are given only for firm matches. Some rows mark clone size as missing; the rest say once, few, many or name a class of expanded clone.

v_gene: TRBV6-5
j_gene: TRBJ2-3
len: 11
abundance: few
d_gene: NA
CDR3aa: CASSYGYTQYF
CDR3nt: TGTGCCAGCAGTTACGGGTATACGCAGTATTTT

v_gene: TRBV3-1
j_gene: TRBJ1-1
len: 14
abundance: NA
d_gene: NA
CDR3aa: CASSQGGLGSEAFF
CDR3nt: TGTGCCAGCAGCCAAGGGGGCTTGGGCAGTGAAGCTTTCTTT

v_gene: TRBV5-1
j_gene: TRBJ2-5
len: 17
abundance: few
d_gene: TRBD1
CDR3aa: CASSLAFRTGGWETQYF
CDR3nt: TGCGCCAGCAGCTTGGCCTTTCGGACAGGGGGTTGGGAGACCCAGTACTTC

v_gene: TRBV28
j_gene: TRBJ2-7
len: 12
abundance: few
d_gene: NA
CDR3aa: CASRSQGYEQYF
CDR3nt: TGTGCCAGCAGATCTCAAGGGTACGAGCAGTACTTC

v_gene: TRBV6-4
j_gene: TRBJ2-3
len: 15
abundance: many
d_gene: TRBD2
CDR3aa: CASSATSGGTDTQYF
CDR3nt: TGTGCCAGCAGTGCTACTAGCGGGGGCACAGATACGCAGTATTTT

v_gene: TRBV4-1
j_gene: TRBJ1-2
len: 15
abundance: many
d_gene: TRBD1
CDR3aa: CASSLGQARAYGYTF
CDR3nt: TGCGCCAGCAGCCTGGGACAGGCGAGGGCCTATGGCTACACCTTC

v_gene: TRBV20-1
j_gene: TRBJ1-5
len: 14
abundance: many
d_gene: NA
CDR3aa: CSASYGNSNQPQHF
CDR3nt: TGCAGTGCTAGTTATGGTAATAGCAATCAGCCCCAGCATTTT

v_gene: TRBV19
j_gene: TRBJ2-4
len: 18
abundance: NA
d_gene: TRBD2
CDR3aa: CASSIGNPGLAAKNIQYF
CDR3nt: TGTGCCAGTAGTATCGGGAATCCGGGACTAGCGGCCAAAAACATTCAGTACTTC

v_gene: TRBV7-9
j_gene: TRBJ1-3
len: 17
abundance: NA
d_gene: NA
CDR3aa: CTSSLGGGDYSGNTIYF
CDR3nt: TGTACCAGCAGCTTAGGTGGTGGGGATTACTCTGGAAACACCATATATTTT

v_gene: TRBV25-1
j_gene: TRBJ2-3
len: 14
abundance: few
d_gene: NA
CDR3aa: CASSDAGGTDTQYF
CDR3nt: TGTGCCAGCAGTGATGCAGGGGGCACAGATACGCAGTATTTT

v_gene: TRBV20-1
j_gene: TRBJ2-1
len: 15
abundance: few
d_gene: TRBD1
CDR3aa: CSAFYRGRSYNEQFF
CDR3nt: TGCAGTGCTTTCTACAGGGGGCGCTCCTACAATGAGCAGTTCTTC

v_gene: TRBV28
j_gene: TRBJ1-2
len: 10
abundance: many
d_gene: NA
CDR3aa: CAAGRYGYTF
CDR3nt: TGTGCCGCCGGTCGGTATGGCTACACCTTC

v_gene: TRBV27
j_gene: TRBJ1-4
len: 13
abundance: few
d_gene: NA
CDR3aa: CASSPIAGEKLFF
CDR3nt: TGTGCCAGCAGTCCCATCGCGGGGGAAAAACTGTTTTTT

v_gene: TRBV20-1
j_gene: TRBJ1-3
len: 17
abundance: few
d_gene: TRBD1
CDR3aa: CSASEPRTGVRGNTIYF
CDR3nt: TGCAGTGCTTCTGAACCCAGGACAGGAGTTCGAGGAAACACCATATATTTT

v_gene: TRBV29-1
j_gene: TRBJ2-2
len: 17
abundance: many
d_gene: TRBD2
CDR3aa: CSVGTSGRAWDTGELFF
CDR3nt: TGCAGCGTCGGGACTAGCGGGAGGGCCTGGGACACCGGGGAGCTGTTTTTT

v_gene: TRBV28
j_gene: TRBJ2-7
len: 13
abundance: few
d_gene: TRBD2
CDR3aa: CASSWGGSYEQYF
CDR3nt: TGTGCCAGCAGTTGGGGCGGGAGCTACGAGCAGTACTTC

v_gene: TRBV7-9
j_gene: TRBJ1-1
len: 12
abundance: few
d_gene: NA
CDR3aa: CASSHINTEAFF
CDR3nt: TGTGCCAGCAGTCATATAAACACTGAAGCTTTCTTT

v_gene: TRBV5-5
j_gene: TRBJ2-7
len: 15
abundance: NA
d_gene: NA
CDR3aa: CASSLASDLYYEQYF
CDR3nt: TGTGCCAGCAGCTTGGCGTCAGACTTGTACTACGAGCAGTACTTC

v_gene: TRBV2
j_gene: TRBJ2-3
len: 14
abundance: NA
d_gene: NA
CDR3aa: CASSLERSSQTQYF
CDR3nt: TGTGCCAGCAGCCTCGAGCGGAGCTCGCAGACGCAGTATTTT

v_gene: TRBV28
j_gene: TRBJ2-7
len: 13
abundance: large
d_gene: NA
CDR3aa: CASSLGVGYEQYF
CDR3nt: TGTGCCAGCAGTTTAGGGGTTGGATACGAGCAGTACTTC

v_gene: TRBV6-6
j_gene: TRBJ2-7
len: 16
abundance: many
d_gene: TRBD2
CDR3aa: CASSYSGLAGVGEQYF
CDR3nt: TGTGCCAGCAGTTACTCGGGGTTAGCGGGAGTTGGTGAGCAGTACTTC

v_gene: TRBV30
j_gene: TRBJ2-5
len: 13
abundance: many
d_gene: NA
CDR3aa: CAWSAGLLETQYF
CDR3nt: TGTGCCTGGAGTGCGGGGTTGCTTGAGACCCAGTACTTC